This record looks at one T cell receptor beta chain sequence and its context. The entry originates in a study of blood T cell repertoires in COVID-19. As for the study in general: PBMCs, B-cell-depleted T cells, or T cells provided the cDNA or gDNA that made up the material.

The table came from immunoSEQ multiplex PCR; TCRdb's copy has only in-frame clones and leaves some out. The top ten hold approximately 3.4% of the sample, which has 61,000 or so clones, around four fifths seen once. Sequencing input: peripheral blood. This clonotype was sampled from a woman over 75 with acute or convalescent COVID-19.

The CDR3 here is CASSRLWGGSHSEAFF. In DNA, the CDR3 is TGTGCCAGCAGCAGATTATGGGGGGGCAGCCACTCTGAAGCTTTCTTT. The rearrangement uses TRBV28 and TRBJ1-1; perhaps TRBD1 as D (6 bases). V was pared by 6 bases and J by 6 bases, with 23 bases between. This CDR3 spans 16 amino acids. Looked up from germline, CDR1 is MDHEN and CDR2 is SYDVKM.